This T cell receptor (beta chain) was documented in a study of T cell responses to AZD1222 COVID-19 vaccine. Clones were sequenced by immunoSEQ multiplex PCR, and TCRdb holds only the in-frame ones, with some missing. The sample consists of about 130,000 clones, roughly 90% of them appearing once. The ends were cut back, 6 bases at V and 3 bases at J, with 5 bases in the middle. The CDR3 covers 11 residues. Germline CDR1 reads SGHAT; CDR2 reads FQNNGV. The clonotype originates from an adult in good health. The chain has TRBV11-2 and TRBJ1-2, with no clear D. The source was peripheral blood, collected on day 0 of AZD1222 vaccination. For the CDR3, the DNA is TGTGCCAGCAGGGAATACTATGGCTACACCTTC. Amino acids: CASREYYGYTF. The full variable domain, completed using reference TRBV11-2 and TRBJ1-2, is EAGVAQSPRYKIIEKRQSVAFWCNPISGHATLYWYQQILGQGPKLLIQFQNNGVVDDSQLPKDRFSAERLKGVDSTLKIQPAKLEDSAVYLCASREYYGYTFGSGTRLTVV.